This TCR beta chain was observed in a study of T cell repertoires in cytomegalovirus infection. Study-level points and caveats: People with CMV and the relevant HLA were identified by cumulative public TCR beta family frequency. HLA-C-restricted CMV-specific TCR beta clonotypes prevailed in the ex vivo response.

TCRdb independently ran MiXCR on the reads; one entry per CDR3 protein. This table holds roughly 920,000 distinct CDR3 sequences, roughly 30% found once. Only a few counts were recorded for this clonotype. The target antigen is unknown. The CDR3 is made up of 16 amino acids. Germline lookup yields CDR1 MNHNS and CDR2 SASEGT. The V and J ends lost 3 bases and 4 bases, in that order; junction bases with no gene match: 10. This sequence originates from a human donor in good health (CMV status not recorded). Some clones in this sample may be carry-over from other donors' samples. This chain connects TRBV6-1 to TRBJ2-7; 9 positions agree with TRBD2. The input for sequencing was cultured CD8+ T cells from PBMCs, taken from culture after CMV antigen stimulation. The CDR3 region is CASSEPPAGGPYEQYF. The CDR3 nucleotides are TGTGCCAGCAGTGAGCCCCCAGCGGGGGGACCATACGAGCAGTACTTC.